This T cell receptor (beta chain) was recorded in a study of Graves' ophthalmopathy and Graves' hyperthyroidism. V was trimmed by 8 bases and J by 1 base, leaving 11 bases between them. Germline V gene sequence: CDR1 SGHAT, CDR2 FQDESV (reference sequence). This CDR3 has 13 residues. Clinicians diagnosed using symptoms, serum thyroxine, TRAb, thyroid ultrasound and orbital computed tomography. Amplified TCR beta CDR3 regions were obtained using RNA transcripts as template. A first-round RT-PCR used HTBI primers, followed by a second-round multiplex PCR. TCRdb re-derived calls from the multiplex PCR reads in MiXCR, one entry per CDR3 protein. The table shows roughly 410,000 distinct CDR3 sequences, with just over 15% occurring only once.

This TCR derives from a woman under 30 with stable Graves' hyperthyroidism. Sample: peripheral blood. The V gene is TRBV11-1, the J gene TRBJ1-1; no clear D gene. The CDR3 DNA is TGTGCCAGCTGCCCACAGACGAACACTGAAGCTTTCTTT. Protein product: CASCPQTNTEAFF. Combining the CDR3 with reference TRBV11-1 and TRBJ1-1 gives the whole variable domain EAEVAQSPRYKITEKSQAVAFWCDPISGHATLYWYRQILGQGPELLVQFQDESVVDDSQLPKDRFSAERLKGVDSTLKIQPAELGDSAMYLCASCPQTNTEAFFGQGTRLTVV.